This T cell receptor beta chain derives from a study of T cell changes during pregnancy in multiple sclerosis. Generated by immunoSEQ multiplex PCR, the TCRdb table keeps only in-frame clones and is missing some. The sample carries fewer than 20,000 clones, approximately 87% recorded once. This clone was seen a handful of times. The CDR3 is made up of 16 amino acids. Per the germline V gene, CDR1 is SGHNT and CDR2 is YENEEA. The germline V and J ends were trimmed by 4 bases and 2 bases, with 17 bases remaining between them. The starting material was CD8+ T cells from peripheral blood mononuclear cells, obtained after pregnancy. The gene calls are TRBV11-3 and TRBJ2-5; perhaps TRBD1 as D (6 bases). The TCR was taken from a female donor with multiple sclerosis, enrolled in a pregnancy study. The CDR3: CASSSPDLGQQETQYF. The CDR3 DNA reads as TGTGCCAGCAGCTCGCCGGATTTGGGACAACAAGAGACCCAGTACTTC.